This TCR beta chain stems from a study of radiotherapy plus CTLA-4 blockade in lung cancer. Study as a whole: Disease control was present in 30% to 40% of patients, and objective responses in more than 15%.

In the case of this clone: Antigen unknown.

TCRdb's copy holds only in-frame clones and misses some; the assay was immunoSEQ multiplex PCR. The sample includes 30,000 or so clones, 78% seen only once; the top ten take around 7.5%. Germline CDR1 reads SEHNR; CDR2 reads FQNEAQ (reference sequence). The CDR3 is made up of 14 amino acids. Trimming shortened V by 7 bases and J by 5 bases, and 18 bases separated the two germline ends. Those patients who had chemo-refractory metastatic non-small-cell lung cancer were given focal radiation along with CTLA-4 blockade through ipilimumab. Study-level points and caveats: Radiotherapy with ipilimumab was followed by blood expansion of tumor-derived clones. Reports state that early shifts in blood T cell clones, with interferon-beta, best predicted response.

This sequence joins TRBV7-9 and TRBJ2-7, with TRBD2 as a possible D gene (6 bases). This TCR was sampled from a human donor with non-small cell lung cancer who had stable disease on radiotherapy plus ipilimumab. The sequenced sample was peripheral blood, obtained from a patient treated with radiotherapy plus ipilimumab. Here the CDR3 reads CASTKRQGGDEQYF. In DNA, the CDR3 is TGTGCCAGCACCAAGCGGCAGGGAGGTGACGAGCAGTACTTC.